The present T cell receptor (beta chain) was sequenced within a study of cytomegalovirus exposure and HLA in healthy donors. PCR was performed using 60 Vbeta and 13 Jbeta primers. Measured with immunoSEQ multiplex PCR; TCRdb has only the in-frame clones, and not every one. The sample includes under 150,000 clones, 75% to 90% of them seen just once. The V end lost 1 base, the J end lost 6 bases, and 14 bases lay between the germline ends. Looked up from germline, CDR1 is SGHTA and CDR2 is FQGNSA. The CDR3 has 15 amino acids. The V gene is TRBV7-2, the J gene TRBJ2-3; D may be TRBD1 (5 bases). Sequencing was performed on PBMCs. This TCR was recovered from a woman between 45 and 65 years old in good health and CMV-seropositive. As DNA, the CDR3 is TGTGCCAGCAGCTTAGATAGGGGCACAAGTGATACGCAGTATTTT. Its translation is CASSLDRGTSDTQYF.